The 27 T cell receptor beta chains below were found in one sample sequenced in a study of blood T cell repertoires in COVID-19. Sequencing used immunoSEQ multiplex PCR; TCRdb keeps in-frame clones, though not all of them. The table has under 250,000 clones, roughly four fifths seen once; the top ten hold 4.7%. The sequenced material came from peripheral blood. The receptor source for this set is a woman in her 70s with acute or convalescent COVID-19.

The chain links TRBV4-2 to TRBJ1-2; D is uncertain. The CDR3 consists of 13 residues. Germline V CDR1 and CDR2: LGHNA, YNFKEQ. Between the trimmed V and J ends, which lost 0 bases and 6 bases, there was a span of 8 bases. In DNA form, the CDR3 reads TGTGCCAGCAGCCAAGAAAGACAAGATGGCTACACCTTC. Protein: CASSQERQDGYTF.

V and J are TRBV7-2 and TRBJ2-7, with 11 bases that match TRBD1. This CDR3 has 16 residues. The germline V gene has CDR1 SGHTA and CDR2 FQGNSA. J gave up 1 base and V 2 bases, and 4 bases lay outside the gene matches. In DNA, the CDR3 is TGTGCCAGCAGCTTAACCGGGACAGGGGGGTCCTACGAGCAGTACTTC. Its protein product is CASSLTGTGGSYEQYF.

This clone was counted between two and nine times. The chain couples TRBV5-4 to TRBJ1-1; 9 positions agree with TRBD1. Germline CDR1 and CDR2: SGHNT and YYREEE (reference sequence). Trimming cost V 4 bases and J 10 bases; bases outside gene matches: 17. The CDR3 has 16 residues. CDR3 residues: CASSPQITGGERVAFF. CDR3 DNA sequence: TGTGCCAGCAGCCCCCAGATAACAGGGGGCGAACGGGTAGCTTTCTTT.

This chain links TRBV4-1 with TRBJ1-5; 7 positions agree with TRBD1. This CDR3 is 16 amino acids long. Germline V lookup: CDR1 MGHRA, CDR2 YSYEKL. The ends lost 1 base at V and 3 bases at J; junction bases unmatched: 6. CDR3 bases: TGCGCCAGCAGCCAAGCCCCGGGACAGCTCAATCAGCCCCAGCATTTT. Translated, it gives CASSQAPGQLNQPQHF.

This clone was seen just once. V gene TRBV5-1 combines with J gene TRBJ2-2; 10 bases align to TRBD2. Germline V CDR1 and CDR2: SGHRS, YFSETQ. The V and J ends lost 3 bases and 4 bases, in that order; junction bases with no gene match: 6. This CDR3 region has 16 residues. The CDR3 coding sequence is TGCGCCAGCAGCTCCAATAGCGGGGGGCGCACCGGGGAGCTGTTTTTT. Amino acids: CASSSNSGGRTGELFF.

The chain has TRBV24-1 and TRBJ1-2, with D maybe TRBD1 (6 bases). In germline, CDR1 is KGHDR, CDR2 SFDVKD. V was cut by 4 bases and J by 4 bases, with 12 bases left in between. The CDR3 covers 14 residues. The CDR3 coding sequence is TGTGCCACCAGTGACCAATCGACAGGCTATGGCTACACCTTC. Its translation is CATSDQSTGYGYTF.

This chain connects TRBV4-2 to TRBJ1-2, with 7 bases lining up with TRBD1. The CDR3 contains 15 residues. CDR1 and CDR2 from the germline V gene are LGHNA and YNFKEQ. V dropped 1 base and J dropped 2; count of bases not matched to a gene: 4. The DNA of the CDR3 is TGTGCCAGCAGCCAAGTCCCGGGACAGAACTATGGCTACACCTTC. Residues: CASSQVPGQNYGYTF.

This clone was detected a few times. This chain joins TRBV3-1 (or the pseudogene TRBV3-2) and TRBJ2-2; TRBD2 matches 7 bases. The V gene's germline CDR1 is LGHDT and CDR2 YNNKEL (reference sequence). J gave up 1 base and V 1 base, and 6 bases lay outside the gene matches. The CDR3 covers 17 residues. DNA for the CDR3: TGTGCCAGCAGCCAAGGAGGATTAGCGGGGAACACCGGGGAGCTGTTTTTT. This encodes CASSQGGLAGNTGELFF.

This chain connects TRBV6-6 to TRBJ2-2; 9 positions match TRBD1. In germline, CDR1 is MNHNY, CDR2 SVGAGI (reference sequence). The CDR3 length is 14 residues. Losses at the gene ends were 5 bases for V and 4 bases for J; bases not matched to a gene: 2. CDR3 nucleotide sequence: TGTGCCAGCAGTGCACAGGGGGCCACCGGGGAGCTGTTTTTT. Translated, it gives CASSAQGATGELFF.

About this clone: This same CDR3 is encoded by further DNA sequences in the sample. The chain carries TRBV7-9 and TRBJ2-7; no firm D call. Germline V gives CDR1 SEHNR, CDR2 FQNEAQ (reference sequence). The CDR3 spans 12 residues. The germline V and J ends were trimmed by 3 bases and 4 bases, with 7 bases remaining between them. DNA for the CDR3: TGTGCCAGCAGCTTGCAGGCTTACGAGCAGTACTTC. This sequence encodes CASSLQAYEQYF.

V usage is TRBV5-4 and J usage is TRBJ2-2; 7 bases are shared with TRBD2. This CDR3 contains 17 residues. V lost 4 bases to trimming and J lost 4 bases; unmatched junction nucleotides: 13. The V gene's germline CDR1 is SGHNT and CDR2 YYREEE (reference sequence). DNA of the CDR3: TGTGCCAGCAGCCCGCATATGGGCGGGGGATTCACCGGGGAGCTGTTTTTT. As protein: CASSPHMGGGFTGELFF.

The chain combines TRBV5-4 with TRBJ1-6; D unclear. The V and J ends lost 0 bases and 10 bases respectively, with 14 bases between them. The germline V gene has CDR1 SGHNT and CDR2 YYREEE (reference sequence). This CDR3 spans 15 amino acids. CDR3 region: CASSLDTPSGSPLHF. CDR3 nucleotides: TGTGCCAGCAGCTTGGACACCCCATCGGGGTCACCCCTCCACTTT.

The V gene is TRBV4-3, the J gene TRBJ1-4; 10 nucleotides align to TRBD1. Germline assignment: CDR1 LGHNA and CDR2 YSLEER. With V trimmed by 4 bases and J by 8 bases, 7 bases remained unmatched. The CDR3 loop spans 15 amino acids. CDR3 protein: CASSPRTGGWEKLFF. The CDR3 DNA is TGCGCCAGCAGCCCTCGGACAGGGGGTTGGGAAAAACTGTTTTTT.

The CDR3 reads CASSQAGTGYGYTF. Written as DNA, the CDR3 is TGCGCCAGCAGCCAAGCAGGGACAGGGTATGGCTACACCTTC. This rearrangement joins TRBV4-1 to TRBJ1-2, with 9 bases that match TRBD1. Trimming at V came to 1 base and at J to 5 bases, leaving 2 bases not matched to a gene. The germline V gene encodes CDR1 MGHRA and CDR2 YSYEKL. The CDR3 consists of 14 residues.

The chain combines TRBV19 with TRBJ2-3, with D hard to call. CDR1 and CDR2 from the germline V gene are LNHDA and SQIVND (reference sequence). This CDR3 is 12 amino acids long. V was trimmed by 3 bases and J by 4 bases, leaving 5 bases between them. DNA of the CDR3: TGTGCCAGTAGTATGAGAGCAGATACGCAGTATTTT. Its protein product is CASSMRADTQYF.

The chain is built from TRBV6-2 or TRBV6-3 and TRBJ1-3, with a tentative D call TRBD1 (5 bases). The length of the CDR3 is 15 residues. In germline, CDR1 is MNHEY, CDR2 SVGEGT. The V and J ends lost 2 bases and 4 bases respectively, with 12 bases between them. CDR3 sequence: CASSYRRGYGNTIYF. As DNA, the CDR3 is TGTGCCAGCAGTTACCGGCGGGGGTACGGAAACACCATATATTTT.

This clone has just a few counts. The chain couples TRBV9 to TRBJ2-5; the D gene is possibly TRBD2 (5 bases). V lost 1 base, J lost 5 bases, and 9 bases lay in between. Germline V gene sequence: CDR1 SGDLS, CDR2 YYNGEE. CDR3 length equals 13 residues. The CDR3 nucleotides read TGTGCCAGCAGCGTACGAGGGAGTGAGACCCAGTACTTC. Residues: CASSVRGSETQYF.

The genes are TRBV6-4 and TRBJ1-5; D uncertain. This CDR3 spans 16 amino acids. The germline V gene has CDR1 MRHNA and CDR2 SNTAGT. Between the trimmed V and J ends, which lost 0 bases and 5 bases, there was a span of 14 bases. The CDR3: CASSDSRGPRYQPQHF. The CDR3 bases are TGTGCCAGCAGTGACTCTAGAGGTCCCAGATATCAGCCCCAGCATTTT.

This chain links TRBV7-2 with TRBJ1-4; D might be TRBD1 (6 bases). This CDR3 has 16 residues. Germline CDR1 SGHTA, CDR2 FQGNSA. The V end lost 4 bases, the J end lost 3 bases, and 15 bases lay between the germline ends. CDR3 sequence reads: CASSSRGAGANEKLFF. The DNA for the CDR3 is TGTGCCAGCAGCTCCCGGGGGGCGGGCGCTAATGAAAAACTGTTTTTT.

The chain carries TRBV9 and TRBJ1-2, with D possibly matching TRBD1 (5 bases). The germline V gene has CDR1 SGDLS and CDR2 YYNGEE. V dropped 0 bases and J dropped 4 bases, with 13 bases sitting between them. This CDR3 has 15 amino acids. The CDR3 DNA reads TGTGCCAGCAGCGTAGGCCCCGACAGTCCCTATGGCTACACCTTC. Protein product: CASSVGPDSPYGYTF.

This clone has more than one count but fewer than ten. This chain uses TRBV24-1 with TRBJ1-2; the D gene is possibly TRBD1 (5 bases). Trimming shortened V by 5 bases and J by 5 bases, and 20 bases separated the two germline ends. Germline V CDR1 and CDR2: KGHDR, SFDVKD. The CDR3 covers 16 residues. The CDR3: CATSAQTQGGGYGYTF. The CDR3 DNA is TGTGCCACCAGTGCCCAAACTCAGGGTGGAGGGTATGGCTACACCTTC.

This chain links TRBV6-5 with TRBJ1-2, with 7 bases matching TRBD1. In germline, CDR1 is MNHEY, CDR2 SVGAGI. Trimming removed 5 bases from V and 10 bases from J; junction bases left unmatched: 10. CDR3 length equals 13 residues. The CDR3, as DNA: TGTGCCAGCAGTCTTCGGACAGGACGCGACTACACCTTC. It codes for CASSLRTGRDYTF.

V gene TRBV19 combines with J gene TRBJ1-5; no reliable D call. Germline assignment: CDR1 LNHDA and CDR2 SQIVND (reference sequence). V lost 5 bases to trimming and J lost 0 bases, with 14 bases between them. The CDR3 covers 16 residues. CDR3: CASSARHVLSNQPQHF. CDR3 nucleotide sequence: TGTGCCAGTAGTGCAAGACACGTCCTTAGCAATCAGCCCCAGCATTTT.

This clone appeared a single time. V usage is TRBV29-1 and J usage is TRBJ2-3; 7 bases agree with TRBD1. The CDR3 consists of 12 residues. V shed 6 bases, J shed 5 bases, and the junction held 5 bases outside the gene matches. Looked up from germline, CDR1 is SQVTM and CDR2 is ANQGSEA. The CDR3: CSVDTGEDTQYF. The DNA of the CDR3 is TGCAGCGTGGACACAGGGGAAGATACGCAGTATTTT.

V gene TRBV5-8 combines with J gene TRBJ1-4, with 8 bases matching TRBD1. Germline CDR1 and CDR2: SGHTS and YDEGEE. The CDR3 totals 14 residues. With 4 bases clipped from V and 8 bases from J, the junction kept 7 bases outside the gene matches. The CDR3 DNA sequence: TGTGCCAGCAGCCGGACAGGGATCGAGGAAAAACTGTTTTTT. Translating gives CASSRTGIEEKLFF.

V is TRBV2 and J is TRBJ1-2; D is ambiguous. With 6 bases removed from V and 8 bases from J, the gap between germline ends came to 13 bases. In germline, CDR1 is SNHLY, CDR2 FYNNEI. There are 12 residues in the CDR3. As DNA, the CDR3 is TGTGCCAGCAGACTAGTTTCCGAGGGCTACACCTTC. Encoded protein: CASRLVSEGYTF.

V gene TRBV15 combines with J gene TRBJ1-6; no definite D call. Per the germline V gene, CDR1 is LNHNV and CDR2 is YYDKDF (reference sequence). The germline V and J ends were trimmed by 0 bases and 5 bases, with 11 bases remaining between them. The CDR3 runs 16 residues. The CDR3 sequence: CATSRDPGMNNSPLHF. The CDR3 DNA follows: TGTGCCACCAGCAGAGACCCGGGAATGAATAATTCACCCCTCCACTTT.